Sequencing of this T cell receptor beta chain was carried out in a study of T-cell reconstitution after alpha-beta-depleted transplantation in children (dated by TCRdb to between 2015 and 2016). Context from the whole study: Using TCR repertoire profiling, the study followed T-cell immune reconstitution in a quantitative way in children after TCRalphabeta/CD19-depleted allogeneic hematopoietic cell transplantation.

The investigation overall reported the following: The high TCRbeta diversity at day 60 in some patients was ascribed to recipient T cells and intrathymic progenitors that had survived conditioning. Over subsequent months, a decline in hyperexpanded clone frequencies was noted, and after one year, T-cell counts and TCRbeta diversity were mostly ascribed to newly produced T cells. Apparently early alphabetaT-cell count recovery about two months after transplant reportedly relied on only several hundred rapidly expanded clones derived from non-depleted graft cells.

The sample's treatment or condition label, in plain terms: allogeneic hematopoietic cell transplantation with graft depleted of TCRalphabeta T cells and CD19 B cells. The children who served as transplant recipients had been given grafts of TCRalphabeta/CD19-depleted allogeneic hematopoietic cells. From a lookup of the germline V gene, CDR1 and CDR2 are SGHTA and FQGTGA. V is cut back by 1 base and J by 4 bases, with 9 bases in the junction unmatched. The CDR3 has 18 amino acids, counting the end cysteine and phenylalanine. The DNA shown is the 54-base CDR3, in frame from base 1. Libraries were prepared through PCR. TCRdb lists the instrument as Illumina HiSeq 2500. TCR library preparation used molecular barcoding, with unique molecular identifiers applied to normalize quantification of the TCRbeta repertoire. The public sequencing data were trimmed at Q25 with fastp and processed into clonotypes with MiXCR by TCRdb, which kept only in-frame beta chains. Records with the same CDR3 protein are collapsed into one entry carrying the most frequent genes and DNA. The sample has under 300,000 distinct CDR3 sequences on record, more than 9% of them singletons. The ten largest make up 20% to 30% of the sample.

This clonotype was seen many times. The specificity of this receptor is unknown. The input lacks base qualities; no much larger clone sits a single base away. This receptor chain uses TRBV7-3 and TRBJ2-2, and 10 junctional nucleotides match TRBD2. The starting material was peripheral blood, obtained 180 days after TCRalphabeta/CD19-depleted stem cell transplant. The source is a male patient aged 2 to 10 who had a stem cell transplant for chronic granulomatous disease, so the T cells may come from the graft donor. Here is the DNA: TGTGCCAGCAGCTTAAAGTCGCTAGCGGGAGAGGGCACCGGGGAGCTGTTTTTT. Translation gives CASSLKSLAGEGTGELFF.